The 9 T cell receptor beta chains in this list originate from one sample, sequenced in a study of CD8+ T cells in alopecia areata. RNA extraction and reverse transcription yielded cDNA as sequencing template. Some clones are missing from TCRdb's copy, which holds only in-frame ones; the method was immunoSEQ multiplex PCR. The sample lists about 260,000 clones, 50% to 75% occurring once. This sample's treatment: oral pan-JAK inhibitor, 5-10 mg twice daily. The input for sequencing was CD4+ T cells sorted from blood, taken around week 54, from a patient treated with tofacitinib. These receptor sequences come from a human donor with alopecia areata.

In this sample, this clone turned up a few times. This chain uses TRBV30 with TRBJ2-7, with 11 positions matching TRBD1. Germline trimming cut 3 bases from V and 7 bases from J; bases unmatched to any gene: 8. The length of the CDR3 is 14 residues. The V gene's germline CDR1 is GTSNPN and CDR2 SVGIG (reference sequence). This chain's CDR3 is CAWSGKGTGGEQYF. For the CDR3, the DNA is TGTGCCTGGAGCGGTAAGGGGACAGGGGGAGAGCAGTACTTC.

The chain combines TRBV30 with TRBJ2-5; no reliable D call. The CDR3 consists of 16 residues. The germline gives CDR1 GTSNPN, CDR2 SVGIG (reference sequence). V was clipped by 1 base and J by 5 bases, with 20 bases between them. CDR3 DNA sequence: TGTGCCTGGAGTGCTAGTAGGGTTTCGGTTTGGGAGACCCAGTACTTC. Amino acid sequence: CAWSASRVSVWETQYF.

V usage is TRBV25-1 and J usage is TRBJ1-6; D is undetermined. The CDR3 consists of 12 residues. Trimming took off 5 bases at V and 9 bases at J, with 8 bases between the two ends. Germline V lookup: CDR1 MGHDK, CDR2 SYGVNS. The CDR3 sequence is CASSNGVSPLHF. CDR3 nucleotide sequence: TGTGCCAGCAGTAACGGGGTTTCACCCCTCCACTTT.

The V call is TRBV9, the J call TRBJ1-1; D is perhaps TRBD1 (5 bases). The CDR3 is made up of 15 amino acids. Germline values: CDR1 SGDLS, CDR2 YYNGEE. Trimming took 0 bases from V and 3 from J, leaving 12 bases between them. The CDR3, as DNA: TGTGCCAGCAGCGTAGGCCTCGCAGGGCACACTGAAGCTTTCTTT. Encoded protein: CASSVGLAGHTEAFF.

The chain carries TRBV7-9 and TRBJ1-2; no clear D. V lost 5 bases and J lost 8, with 15 bases in between. Germline loops: CDR1 SEHNR, CDR2 FQNEAQ (reference sequence). CDR3 length: 13 amino acids. CDR3 DNA: TGTGCCAGCAGCCCCCAAGAGGATCTGGGCTACACCTTC. It specifies CASSPQEDLGYTF.

This clone was seen only a few times. The V gene is TRBV2, the J gene TRBJ2-3; 8 bases are a match to TRBD2. The CDR3 totals 14 residues. From germline, CDR1 is SNHLY and CDR2 FYNNEI. V lost 6 bases and J lost 4; bases outside the gene matches: 6. CDR3 nucleotides: TGTGCCAGCAGCTTCCCGGGACTAGCAGATACGCAGTATTTT. As protein: CASSFPGLADTQYF.

This clone was found once. The chain uses TRBV29-1 and TRBJ1-2; D perhaps matches TRBD1 (5 bases). V dropped 7 bases and J dropped 4 bases, with 19 bases sitting between them. Germline CDR1 SQVTM, CDR2 ANQGSEA. The CDR3 runs 14 residues. The CDR3, as DNA: TGCAGCGCTGTAACTCGGGGGTCCGTCTATGGCTACACCTTC. Translated, it gives CSAVTRGSVYGYTF.

The chain uses TRBV29-1 and TRBJ2-2; D possibly matches TRBD1 or TRBD2 (5 bases each). Germline V gene data show CDR1 as SQVTM and CDR2 as ANQGSEA. The CDR3 loop spans 13 amino acids. Trimming removed 2 bases from V and 4 bases from J, with 8 bases in between. As DNA, the CDR3 is TGCAGCGTTGAACGAGGGACCACCGGGGAGCTGTTTTTT. Its translation: CSVERGTTGELFF.

The chain joins TRBV29-1 to TRBJ2-3, with D uncertain. This CDR3 has 14 residues. V gave up 6 bases and J gave up 6 bases, with 19 bases separating them. The germline V gene encodes CDR1 SQVTM and CDR2 ANQGSEA. CDR3 bases: TGCAGCGTCCTCCTGATAGGAACAGTCGATACGCAGTATTTT. Amino acids: CSVLLIGTVDTQYF.